The subject of this entry is one TCR beta chain. With 60 Vbeta and 13 Jbeta primers, the PCR was carried out. Clones were sequenced by immunoSEQ multiplex PCR, and TCRdb holds only the in-frame ones, with some missing. The repertoire includes 150,000 or so clones, around two thirds of them detected once, and roughly 2% sits in the top ten. The CDR3 length is 15 residues. Germline V lookup: CDR1 MNHNS, CDR2 SASEGT. The J segment lost 2 bases and the V segment lost 3 bases, leaving 5 bases of the junction unmatched. The data belong to a study of cytomegalovirus exposure and HLA in healthy donors. V usage is TRBV6-1 and J usage is TRBJ2-3; TRBD2 matches 7 bases. The clonotype comes from a woman in her sixties in good health and CMV-seropositive. Material: PBMCs. The CDR3 bases are TGTGCCAGCAGTGAGAGCGGGACCTCCACAGATACGCAGTATTTT. Translated, it gives CASSESGTSTDTQYF.